Listed here are 19 T cell receptor beta chains from one sample, sequenced in a study of blood T cell repertoires in COVID-19. Clones were read by immunoSEQ multiplex PCR, and TCRdb kept only the in-frame ones, dropping some. The sample holds 180,000 or so clones, 70% to 90% seen once. Specimen: peripheral blood. These receptors all stem from a woman of 80 years or more with acute or convalescent COVID-19.

The gene calls are TRBV7-9 and TRBJ2-2, with unresolved D. The CDR3 totals 14 residues. Germline V gene data show CDR1 as SEHNR and CDR2 as FQNEAQ (reference sequence). Trimming pared 2 bases from V and 4 bases from J, leaving 8 bases between. The DNA of the CDR3 is TGTGCCAGCAGCTTACTTCAGGCCACCGGGGAGCTGTTTTTT. Encoded protein: CASSLLQATGELFF.

The V gene is TRBV11-3, the J gene TRBJ2-1; D is unresolved. Deletions cut 1 base from V and 10 bases from J, with 11 bases between. The germline gives CDR1 SGHNT, CDR2 YENEEA. CDR3 length: 13 amino acids. CDR3: CASSLVSRGEQFF. The CDR3 nucleotides are TGTGCCAGCAGCTTAGTCTCTAGAGGCGAGCAGTTCTTC.

The rearrangement joins TRBV7-2 to TRBJ2-2; D is ambiguous. In germline, CDR1 is SGHTA, CDR2 FQGNSA. The CDR3 runs to 16 residues. V was cut by 1 base and J by 2 bases, with 11 bases left in between. CDR3 residues: CASSLDGSLNTGELFF. For the CDR3, the DNA is TGTGCCAGCAGCTTAGACGGTTCATTAAACACCGGGGAGCTGTTTTTT.

This rearrangement joins TRBV5-1 to TRBJ2-3; 9 bases fit TRBD2. The CDR3 sequence is 13 residues long. Per germline, CDR1 SGHRS and CDR2 YFSETQ. The ends lost 7 bases at V and 6 bases at J; junction bases unmatched: 6. CDR3 sequence reads: CASGLAGFDTQYF. The CDR3 DNA sequence: TGCGCCAGCGGGCTAGCGGGGTTCGATACGCAGTATTTT.

V usage is TRBV4-3 and J usage is TRBJ1-2, with a weak D call TRBD1 (5 bases). V lost 1 base, J lost 3 bases, and 12 bases lay in between. Germline V gene lookup returns CDR1 LGHNA and CDR2 YSLEER. This CDR3 spans 15 amino acids. CDR3 DNA sequence: TGCGCCAGCAGCCAAGCCCCGACAGATCACTATGGCTACACCTTC. This gives the protein CASSQAPTDHYGYTF.

The V call is TRBV2, the J call TRBJ2-1, with a weak D call TRBD2 (5 bases). V dropped 4 bases and J dropped 0 bases, with 10 bases sitting between them. CDR1 and CDR2 (germline): SNHLY, FYNNEI. The CDR3 loop spans 15 amino acids. Here the CDR3 reads CASSVSGSSYNEQFF. CDR3 bases: TGTGCCAGCAGTGTCAGCGGAAGCTCCTACAATGAGCAGTTCTTC.

The rearrangement links TRBV3-1 (or the pseudogene TRBV3-2) to TRBJ1-1, with TRBD1 as a possible D gene (6 bases). CDR1 is LGHDT, CDR2 YNNKEL, per germline (reference sequence). This CDR3 has 15 amino acids. V was trimmed by 2 bases and J by 3 bases, leaving 13 bases between them. The CDR3 loop is CASSQRGGLYTEAFF. The CDR3 DNA follows: TGTGCCAGCAGCCAAAGGGGGGGGCTTTACACTGAAGCTTTCTTT.

In this sample, this clone turned up a few times. The CDR3 sequence is CASSLLPGKPFF. As DNA, the CDR3 is TGTGCCAGCAGTTTATTGCCTGGTAAGCCTTTCTTT. V gene TRBV27 combines with J gene TRBJ1-1, with D uncertain. CDR1 and CDR2 from the germline V gene are MNHEY and SMNVEV (reference sequence). This CDR3 comprises 12 residues. Trimming left V 1 base short and J 12 bases short, with 12 bases between.

The rearrangement uses TRBV19 and TRBJ1-1; D is possibly TRBD1 (6 bases). The CDR3 has 13 amino acids. Looked up from germline, CDR1 is LNHDA and CDR2 is SQIVND (reference sequence). Trimming took 6 bases from V and 2 from J, leaving 10 bases between them. This CDR3 is CASRQDSNTEAFF. The CDR3 DNA is TGTGCCAGTAGGCAGGACAGTAACACTGAAGCTTTCTTT.

The V and J genes are TRBV12-3 or TRBV12-4 and TRBJ1-1; no definite D call. This CDR3 is 13 amino acids long. V was clipped by 4 bases and J by 3 bases, with 9 bases between them. The chain's CDR3 is CASSSDIYTEAFF. The CDR3 region has the DNA TGTGCCAGCAGTTCTGACATTTACACTGAAGCTTTCTTT.

This clone was detected only once. This chain connects TRBV7-9 to TRBJ1-1; D is undetermined. Between the trimmed V and J ends, which lost 3 bases and 0 bases, there was a span of 8 bases. CDR1 is SEHNR and CDR2 is FQNEAQ in the germline V gene (reference sequence). The CDR3 extends over 14 amino acids. The CDR3 region has the DNA TGTGCCAGCAGCTTTACACAGCTGAACACTGAAGCTTTCTTT. Its protein is CASSFTQLNTEAFF.

V usage is TRBV6-6 and J usage is TRBJ2-2, with D possibly TRBD1 on 6 matching bases. The CDR3 consists of 15 residues. The V gene's germline CDR1 is MNHNY and CDR2 SVGAGI (reference sequence). V lost 6 bases and J 3 bases, leaving 14 bases between the germline ends. In DNA form, the CDR3 reads TGTGCCAGCAGCCGAAGGGGGTCGGACACCGGGGAGCTGTTTTTT. Its translation: CASSRRGSDTGELFF.

The V call is TRBV2, the J call TRBJ2-5, with a weak D call TRBD1 (5 bases). Looked up from germline, CDR1 is SNHLY and CDR2 is FYNNEI. The CDR3 consists of 14 residues. V lost 2 bases and J lost 7, with 14 bases in between. The CDR3 DNA reads TGTGCCAGCAGTGAATTGGGGCCCCGCGGGACCCAGTACTTC. Its protein product is CASSELGPRGTQYF. The full variable domain, in which reference TRBV2 and TRBJ2-5 provide the parts outside the CDR3, is EPEVTQTPSHQVTQMGQEVILRCVPISNHLYFYWYRQILGQKVEFLVSFYNNEISEKSEIFDDQFSVERPDGSNFTLKIRSTKLEDSAMYFCASSELGPRGTQYFGPGTRLLVL.

This sequence joins TRBV19 and TRBJ1-5; D remains unclear. This CDR3 is built from 15 residues. Trimming cost V 5 bases and J 0 bases, with 11 bases left between them. The germline V gene has CDR1 LNHDA and CDR2 SQIVND (reference sequence). Here the CDR3 reads CASSAQPYSNQPQHF. In DNA form, the CDR3 reads TGTGCCAGTAGTGCCCAACCCTATAGCAATCAGCCCCAGCATTTT.

V and J are TRBV30 and TRBJ2-7, with D possibly matching TRBD1 (7 bases). Trimming shortened V by 0 bases and J by 2 bases, and 11 bases separated the two germline ends. CDR1 is GTSNPN and CDR2 is SVGIG in the germline V gene (reference sequence). The CDR3 loop spans 14 amino acids. The CDR3 reads CAWSVSRGAYEQYF. The CDR3 coding sequence is TGTGCCTGGAGTGTTTCCAGGGGGGCCTACGAGCAGTACTTC. Combining the CDR3 with reference TRBV30 and TRBJ2-7 gives the whole variable domain SQTIHQWPATLVQPVGSPLSLECTVEGTSNPNLYWYRQAAGRGLQLLFYSVGIGQISSEVPQNLSASRPQDRQFILSSKKLLLSDSGFYLCAWSVSRGAYEQYFGPGTRLTVT.

CDR3 nucleotide sequence: TGCGCCAGCAGCCTTGGGACAGACCAAGAGACCCAGTACTTC. It is translated as CASSLGTDQETQYF. V usage is TRBV4-1 and J usage is TRBJ2-5, with 7 positions matching TRBD1. Losses at the gene ends were 4 bases for V and 0 bases for J; bases not matched to a gene: 2. Germline V gene lookup returns CDR1 MGHRA and CDR2 YSYEKL. The CDR3 has 14 amino acids.

V usage is TRBV15 and J usage is TRBJ2-2; tentatively, D is TRBD2 (5 bases). V lost 0 bases to trimming and J lost 1 base, with 12 bases between them. The germline CDR1 and CDR2 sequences are LNHNV and YYDKDF (reference sequence). This CDR3 region has 17 residues. Written as DNA, the CDR3 is TGTGCCACCAGCAGAGATTTGGGCAGCGGGAACACCGGGGAGCTGTTTTTT. It encodes CATSRDLGSGNTGELFF.

The CDR3 region has the DNA TGTGCCAGCAGCTTAGCCCGGGACAGGGCATACAATGAGCAGTTCTTC. Amino acid sequence: CASSLARDRAYNEQFF. The chain combines TRBV7-6 with TRBJ2-1; TRBD1 matches at 9 bases. Trimming removed 0 bases from V and 4 bases from J; junction bases left unmatched: 4. CDR1 is SGHVS and CDR2 is FNYEAQ in the germline V gene. CDR3 size: 16 residues.

V gene TRBV19 combines with J gene TRBJ2-6; D ambiguous. The CDR3 is made up of 14 amino acids. Germline-derived CDR1 and CDR2 are LNHDA and SQIVND (reference sequence). Deletions cut 5 bases from V and 10 bases from J, with 15 bases between. The CDR3 DNA sequence: TGTGCCAGTAGTGAGGCAGACCAGTTAAACGTCCTGACTTTC. This sequence encodes CASSEADQLNVLTF.